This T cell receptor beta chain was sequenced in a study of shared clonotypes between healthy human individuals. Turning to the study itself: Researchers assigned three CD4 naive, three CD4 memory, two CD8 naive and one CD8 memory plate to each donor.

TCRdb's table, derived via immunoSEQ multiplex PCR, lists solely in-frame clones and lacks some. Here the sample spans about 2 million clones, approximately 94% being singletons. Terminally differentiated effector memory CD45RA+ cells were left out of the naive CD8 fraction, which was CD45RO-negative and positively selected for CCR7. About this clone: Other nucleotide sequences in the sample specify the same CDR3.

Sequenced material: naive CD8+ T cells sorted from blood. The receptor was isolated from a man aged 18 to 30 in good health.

This CDR3 is CASSPPGSEAFF. As DNA, the CDR3 is TGTGCCAGCAGCCCCCCCGGGTCTGAAGCTTTCTTT. The V and J genes are TRBV7-9 and TRBJ1-1; no definite D call. CDR3 size: 12 residues. Deletions cut 5 bases from V and 6 bases from J, with 10 bases between. The germline V gene has CDR1 SEHNR and CDR2 FQNEAQ (reference sequence).